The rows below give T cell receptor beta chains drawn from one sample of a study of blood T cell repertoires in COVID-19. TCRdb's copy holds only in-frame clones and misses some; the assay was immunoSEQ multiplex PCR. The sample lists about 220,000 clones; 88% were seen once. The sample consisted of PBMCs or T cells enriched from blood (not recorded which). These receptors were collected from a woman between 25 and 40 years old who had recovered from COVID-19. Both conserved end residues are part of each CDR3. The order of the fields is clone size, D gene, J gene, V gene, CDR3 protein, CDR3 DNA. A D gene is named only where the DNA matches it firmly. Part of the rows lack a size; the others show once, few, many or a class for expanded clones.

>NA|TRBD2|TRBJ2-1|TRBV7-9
CASSLRTSTRINTDNEQFF
TGTGCCAGCAGCTTACGGACTAGCACGCGAATTAATACCGACAATGAGCAGTTCTTC
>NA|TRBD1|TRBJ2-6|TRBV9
CASSHNRGISSGANVLTF
TGTGCCAGCAGCCATAACAGGGGAATTAGCTCTGGGGCCAACGTCCTGACTTTC
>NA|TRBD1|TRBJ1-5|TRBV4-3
CASSLDRGWRQPQHF
TGCGCCAGCAGCCTAGACAGGGGTTGGCGTCAGCCCCAGCATTTT
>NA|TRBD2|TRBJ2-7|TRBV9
CASSGTTSGGIYEQYF
TGTGCCAGCAGCGGAACTACTAGCGGGGGGATATACGAGCAGTACTTC
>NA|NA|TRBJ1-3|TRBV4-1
CASSLSASSGNTIYF
TGCGCCAGCAGCCTTTCTGCGTCCTCTGGAAACACCATATATTTT
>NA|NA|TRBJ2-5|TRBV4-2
CASSQDRGETQYF
TGTGCCAGCAGCCAAGATCGGGGAGAGACCCAGTACTTC
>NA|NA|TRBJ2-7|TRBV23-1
CASSQYGRQRF
TGCGCCAGCAGTCAATATGGGCGACAGCGCTTC
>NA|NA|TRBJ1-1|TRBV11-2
CASSPPLGGAFF
TGTGCCAGCAGCCCCCCACTTGGAGGGGCTTTCTTT
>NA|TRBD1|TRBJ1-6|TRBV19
CASSKGQASPLHF
TGTGCCAGTAGTAAGGGACAGGCATCACCCCTCCACTTT
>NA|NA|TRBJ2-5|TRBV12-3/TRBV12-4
CASSLAFQETQYF
TGTGCCAGCAGTTTAGCCTTCCAAGAGACCCAGTACTTC
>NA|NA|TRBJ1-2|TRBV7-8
CASSFGNYGYTF
TGTGCCAGCAGCTTCGGGAACTATGGCTACACCTTC
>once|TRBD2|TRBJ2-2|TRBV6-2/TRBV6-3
CASSYPTSGGPNTGELFF
TGTGCCAGCAGTTACCCGACTAGCGGGGGCCCGAACACCGGGGAGCTGTTTTTT
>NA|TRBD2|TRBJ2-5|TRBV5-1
CASSLALAGLETQYF
TGCGCCAGCAGCTTGGCTCTAGCGGGGCTTGAGACCCAGTACTTC
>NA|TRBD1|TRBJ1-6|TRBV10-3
CAISFDRGFSPLHF
TGTGCCATCAGTTTCGACAGGGGGTTCTCACCCCTCCACTTT
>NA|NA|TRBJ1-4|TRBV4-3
CASSQDTGGEEKLFF
TGCGCCAGCAGCCAGGACACAGGTGGAGAGGAAAAACTGTTTTTT
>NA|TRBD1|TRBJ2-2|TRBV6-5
CASSPGQGYLGELFF
TGTGCCAGCAGTCCGGGACAGGGATATTTGGGGGAGCTGTTTTTT
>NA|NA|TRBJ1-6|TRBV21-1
CASSPSPGDRGAADNSPLHF
TGTGCCAGCAGCCCTTCCCCGGGGGACAGGGGGGCAGCGGACAATTCACCCCTCCACTTT
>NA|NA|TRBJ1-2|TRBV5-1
CASSLSPGDYGYTF
TGCGCCAGCAGTCTCTCCCCGGGGGATTACGGCTACACCTTC
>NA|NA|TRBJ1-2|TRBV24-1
CATSDFQGGYTF
TGTGCCACCAGTGATTTCCAGGGTGGCTACACCTTC
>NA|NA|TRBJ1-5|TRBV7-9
CASSSGGESNQPQHF
TGTGCCAGCAGCTCGGGAGGGGAGAGCAATCAGCCCCAGCATTTT
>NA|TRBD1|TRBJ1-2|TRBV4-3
CASSQVISTGVENYGYTF
TGCGCCAGCAGCCAAGTGATTAGCACAGGGGTTGAGAACTATGGCTACACCTTC
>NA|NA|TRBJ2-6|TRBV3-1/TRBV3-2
CASRVLGGTGANVLTF
TGTGCCAGCAGAGTTCTAGGTGGAACTGGGGCCAACGTCCTGACTTTC
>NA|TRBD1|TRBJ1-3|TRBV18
CASSPGQGSLAGNTIYF
TGTGCCAGCTCACCGGGACAGGGAAGTTTGGCCGGAAACACCATATATTTT
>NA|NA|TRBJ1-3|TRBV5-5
CASSFRQINYGNTIYF
TGTGCCAGCAGCTTTAGACAGATTAATTACGGAAACACCATATATTTT
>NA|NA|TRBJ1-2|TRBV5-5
CASSLTGSGYTF
TGTGCCAGCAGCCTTACAGGGAGTGGCTACACCTTC
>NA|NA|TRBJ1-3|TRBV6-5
CASTGRGLGNTIYF
TGTGCCAGCACGGGCAGGGGCCTTGGAAACACCATATATTTT
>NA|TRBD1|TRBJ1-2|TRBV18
CASSILAVDREDGYTF
TGTGCCAGCTCAATCTTAGCTGTTGACAGGGAGGATGGCTACACCTTC
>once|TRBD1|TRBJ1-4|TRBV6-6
CASTYRQGHEKLFF
TGTGCCAGCACCTATAGACAGGGGCATGAAAAACTGTTTTTT
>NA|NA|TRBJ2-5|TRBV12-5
CASGLDPSETQYF
TGTGCTAGTGGTTTGGATCCCTCCGAGACCCAGTACTTC
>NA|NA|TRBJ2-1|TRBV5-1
CASSLDGGFGEQFF
TGCGCCAGCAGTTTGGACGGGGGATTTGGTGAGCAGTTCTTC
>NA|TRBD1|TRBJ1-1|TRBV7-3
CASSQTGTGNTEAFF
TGTGCCAGCAGTCAAACCGGGACAGGCAACACTGAAGCTTTCTTT
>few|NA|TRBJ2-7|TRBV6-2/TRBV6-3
CASSYSLREQYF
TGTGCCAGCAGTTACTCTTTGAGGGAGCAGTACTTC
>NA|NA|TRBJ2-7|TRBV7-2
CASSLDGPGLNYEQYF
TGTGCCAGCAGCTTAGACGGACCGGGACTGAATTACGAGCAGTACTTC
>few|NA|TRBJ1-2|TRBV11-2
CASSPDGVGYTF
TGTGCCAGCAGCCCCGACGGGGTTGGCTACACCTTC
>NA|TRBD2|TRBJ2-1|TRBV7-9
CASSFGAGGYNEQFF
TGTGCCAGCAGCTTTGGAGCGGGGGGATACAATGAGCAGTTCTTC
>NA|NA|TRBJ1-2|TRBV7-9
CASSPRDFSGYTF
TGTGCCAGCAGCCCCCGGGACTTTTCTGGCTACACCTTC
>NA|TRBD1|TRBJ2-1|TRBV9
CASSVSTGTGVNEQFF
TGTGCCAGCAGCGTATCCACCGGGACAGGGGTAAATGAGCAGTTCTTC
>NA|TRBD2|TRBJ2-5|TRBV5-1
CASSLASGGAKETQYF
TGCGCCAGCAGCTTGGCCAGCGGGGGGGCGAAAGAGACCCAGTACTTC
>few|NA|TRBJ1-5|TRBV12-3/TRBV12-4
CASSVSDDQPQHF
TGTGCCAGCAGTGTCAGTGATGATCAGCCCCAGCATTTT
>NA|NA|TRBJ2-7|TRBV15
CATSPDSADEQYF
TGTGCCACCTCCCCGGACAGTGCAGACGAGCAGTACTTC
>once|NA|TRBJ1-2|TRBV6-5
CASSHTYYGYTF
TGTGCCAGCAGTCACACCTACTATGGCTACACCTTC
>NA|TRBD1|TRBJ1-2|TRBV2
CASRLTGGNYGYTF
TGTGCCAGCCGATTAACAGGGGGAAACTATGGCTACACCTTC
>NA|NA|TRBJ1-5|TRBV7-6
CASSSSLQGQPQHF
TGTGCCAGCAGCTCTTCCTTACAGGGCCAGCCCCAGCATTTT
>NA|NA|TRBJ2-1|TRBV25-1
CASRWNQGYEQFF
TGTGCCAGCCGTTGGAACCAGGGCTATGAGCAGTTCTTC
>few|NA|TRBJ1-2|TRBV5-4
CASSLVDSTYGYTF
TGTGCCAGCAGCTTGGTGGACAGCACCTATGGCTACACCTTC
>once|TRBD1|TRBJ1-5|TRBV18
CASSSGQGNQPQHF
TGTGCCAGCTCATCGGGACAGGGAAATCAGCCCCAGCATTTT
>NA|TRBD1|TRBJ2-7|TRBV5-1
CASSSRQGAWEQYF
TGCGCCAGCAGCTCCCGACAGGGGGCATGGGAGCAGTACTTC
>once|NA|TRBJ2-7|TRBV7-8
CASSLAGPPGDEQYF
TGTGCCAGCAGCTTAGCAGGTCCGCCGGGGGACGAGCAGTACTTC
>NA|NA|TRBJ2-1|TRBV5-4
CASSLERVYNEQFF
TGTGCCAGCAGCTTGGAACGGGTGTACAATGAGCAGTTCTTC
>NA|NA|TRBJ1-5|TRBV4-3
CASSQTQGSNQPQHF
TGCGCCAGCAGCCAAACACAGGGAAGCAATCAGCCCCAGCATTTT
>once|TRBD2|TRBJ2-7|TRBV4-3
CASSQDGAGESYEQYF
TGCGCCAGCAGCCAAGATGGAGCGGGGGAGTCCTACGAGCAGTACTTC
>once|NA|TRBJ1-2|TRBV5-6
CASSLDIDGYTF
TGTGCCAGCAGCTTGGATATCGATGGCTACACCTTC
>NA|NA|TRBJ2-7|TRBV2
CASSEAPDRPRVQYF
TGTGCCAGCAGTGAAGCCCCCGACAGGCCTCGGGTGCAGTACTTC
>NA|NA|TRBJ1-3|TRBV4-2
CASSQDGSSSGNTIYF
TGTGCCAGCAGCCAAGATGGCAGTTCCTCTGGAAACACCATATATTTT
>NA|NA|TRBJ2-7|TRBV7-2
CASSLDSQPVPYEQYF
TGTGCCAGCAGCTTAGACAGCCAACCAGTACCCTACGAGCAGTACTTC